These 17 T cell receptor beta chains originate from one sample sequenced in a study of blood T cell repertoires in COVID-19. Produced via immunoSEQ multiplex PCR; TCRdb's table is partial and in-frame only. The sample shows about 95,000 clones, approximately 80% of them seen only once. Material: peripheral blood. Receptors originate from a human donor in a cohort sampled during active COVID-19.

CDR3 DNA sequence: TGTGCCAGCAGCCGGGACAGGGTTCGGACTGAAGCTTTCTTT. It specifies CASSRDRVRTEAFF. The chain couples TRBV14 to TRBJ1-1; 9 bases map to TRBD1. V lost 4 bases to trimming and J lost 5 bases; unmatched junction nucleotides: 5. CDR1 and CDR2 from the germline V gene are SGHDN and FVKESK. The CDR3 spans 14 residues.

This chain uses TRBV29-1 with TRBJ2-7; TRBD1 aligns across 7 bases. There are 12 residues in the CDR3. Germline CDR1 and CDR2: SQVTM and ANQGSEA. V lost 7 bases, J lost 2 bases, and 5 bases stayed unmatched. DNA for the CDR3: TGCAGCGCTCAGGGACAGACCTACGAGCAGTACTTC. This codes for CSAQGQTYEQYF.

The chain links TRBV7-9 to TRBJ1-2, with D uncertain. This CDR3 region has 14 residues. V was clipped by 3 bases and J by 5 bases, with 13 bases between them. Germline CDR1 reads SEHNR; CDR2 reads FQNEAQ (reference sequence). CDR3 protein: CASSLGPPGYGYTF. Here the CDR3 DNA reads TGTGCCAGCAGCTTGGGCCCTCCGGGATATGGCTACACCTTC. Complete variable domain (other parts from reference TRBV7-9 and TRBJ1-2): DTGVSQNPRHKITKRGQNVTFRCDPISEHNRLYWYRQTLGQGPEFLTYFQNEAQLEKSRLLSDRFSAERPKGSFSTLEIQRTEQGDSAMYLCASSLGPPGYGYTFGSGTRLTVV.

This sequence joins TRBV6-5 and TRBJ2-7; a weak D match, TRBD2 (6 bases). Germline lookup yields CDR1 MNHEY and CDR2 SVGAGI. The CDR3 runs to 15 residues. V lost 5 bases and J lost 5, with 19 bases in between. This CDR3 is CASSRSTGAVNEQYF. DNA of the CDR3: TGTGCCAGCAGTAGGAGTACGGGAGCAGTGAACGAGCAGTACTTC.

The rearrangement joins TRBV3-1 (or the pseudogene TRBV3-2) to TRBJ2-7, with 7 bases that match TRBD1. With 4 bases clipped from V and 4 bases from J, the junction kept 7 bases outside the gene matches. This CDR3 spans 14 amino acids. Germline V gene data show CDR1 as LGHDT and CDR2 as YNNKEL (reference sequence). The CDR3 loop reads CASSLQGTVYEQYF. CDR3 sequence (DNA): TGTGCCAGCAGCCTTCAGGGGACAGTTTACGAGCAGTACTTC.

The table lists this clone with a count of one. The DNA for the CDR3 is TGTGCCAGCAGGGGTCAACCGGGACAGGGGGCCAACGAGCAGTACTTC. This codes for CASRGQPGQGANEQYF. This chain links TRBV25-1 with TRBJ2-7; 12 positions agree with TRBD1. The length of the CDR3 is 16 residues. Looked up from germline, CDR1 is MGHDK and CDR2 is SYGVNS. The ends lost 6 bases at V and 5 bases at J; junction bases unmatched: 11.

The gene calls are TRBV27 and TRBJ2-1; TRBD2 matches at 7 bases. The CDR3 is 15 residues long. J lost 7 bases, V lost 3 bases, and 9 bases had no gene match. Germline CDR1 is MNHEY and CDR2 is SMNVEV (reference sequence). The CDR3 loop is CASSLLVAGKNEQFF. The CDR3 nucleotides are TGTGCCAGCAGTTTGCTAGTAGCGGGCAAGAATGAGCAGTTCTTC.

The chain couples TRBV6-1 to TRBJ1-2, with unresolved D. Trimming removed 2 bases at V and 2 bases at J, with 6 bases between. This CDR3 comprises 13 residues. Germline V gene sequence: CDR1 MNHNS, CDR2 SASEGT. Here the CDR3 reads CASSERQNYGYTF. The CDR3 DNA follows: TGTGCCAGCAGTGAACGACAAAACTATGGCTACACCTTC.

V gene TRBV4-3 combines with J gene TRBJ2-1; TRBD2 agrees at 7 bases. The germline gives CDR1 LGHNA, CDR2 YSLEER. V trimming: 0 bases; J trimming: 4 bases; junction bases outside the gene matches: 3. This CDR3 spans 15 amino acids. The CDR3 reads CASSQDWGGYNEQFF. DNA of the CDR3: TGCGCCAGCAGCCAAGATTGGGGGGGATACAATGAGCAGTTCTTC.

The chain combines TRBV11-2 with TRBJ1-4; no clear D. Trimming took off 7 bases at V and 7 bases at J, with 19 bases between the two ends. The CDR3 runs 15 residues. In germline, CDR1 is SGHAT, CDR2 FQNNGV. CDR3 sequence reads: CASKIGVSLVEKLFF. As DNA, the CDR3 is TGTGCCAGCAAAATCGGGGTGTCGCTGGTTGAAAAACTGTTTTTT.

This clone is a singleton in its sample. The chain carries TRBV5-1 and TRBJ1-2, with D possibly matching TRBD1 (5 bases). Trimming removed 0 bases from V and 4 bases from J, with 10 bases in between. Looked up from germline, CDR1 is SGHRS and CDR2 is YFSETQ. The CDR3 covers 14 residues. CDR3 sequence (DNA): TGCGCCAGCAGCTTGGTAGGGGCAGGCTATGGCTACACCTTC. Protein product: CASSLVGAGYGYTF.

V usage is TRBV7-8 and J usage is TRBJ1-5, with 7 bases identical to TRBD1. The V gene's germline CDR1 is SGHVS and CDR2 FQNEAQ. The CDR3 has 15 residues. Trimming at V came to 5 bases and at J to 3 bases, leaving 7 bases not matched to a gene. CDR3 sequence: CASSQQGSVNQPQHF. Here the CDR3 DNA reads TGTGCCAGCAGCCAACAGGGGAGTGTCAATCAGCCCCAGCATTTT.

The chain employs TRBV21-1 and TRBJ2-1; no DNA check was done on the table's D call, TRBD1. TRBV21-1 is a recognized pseudogene. This CDR3 has 15 amino acids. The CDR3 here is CASSKPLQTGNEQFF. As DNA, the CDR3 is TGTGCCAGCAGCAAACCGCTCCAGACAGGGAATGAGCAGTTCTTC.

V is TRBV6-5 and J is TRBJ1-1; possible D gene TRBD1, 6 bases. Between the trimmed V and J ends, which lost 7 bases and 3 bases, there was a span of 15 bases. This CDR3 comprises 14 residues. Germline CDR1 reads MNHEY; CDR2 reads SVGAGI. As DNA, the CDR3 is TGTGCCAGCACTGCAGGGGTAGGGGACACTGAAGCTTTCTTT. Its protein product is CASTAGVGDTEAFF.

The chain has TRBV5-1 and TRBJ2-6; 7 bases fit TRBD1. CDR3 length: 16 amino acids. Germline CDR1 is SGHRS and CDR2 is YFSETQ. After removal of 6 bases from V and 3 bases from J, the junction contained 9 bases not matched to a gene. The CDR3, as DNA: TGCGCCAGCAACAGACAGGGAGTAAGTGGGGCCAACGTCCTGACTTTC. This translates into CASNRQGVSGANVLTF.

The V gene is TRBV6-5, the J gene TRBJ2-1; TRBD1 might be the D (6 bases). There are 13 residues in the CDR3. Per germline, CDR1 MNHEY and CDR2 SVGAGI. Trimming cost V 6 bases and J 2 bases, with 8 bases left between them. The DNA for the CDR3 is TGTGCCAGCAGGACAGGTCCCTACAATGAGCAGTTCTTC. Translation: CASRTGPYNEQFF.

V gene TRBV28 combines with J gene TRBJ1-1; 8 positions match TRBD1. This CDR3 has 15 residues. J gave up 1 base and V 5 bases, and 6 bases lay outside the gene matches. In germline, CDR1 is MDHEN, CDR2 SYDVKM. CDR3 amino acids: CASSHLGTGNTEAFF. DNA for the CDR3: TGTGCCAGCAGTCACTTAGGGACAGGGAACACTGAAGCTTTCTTT. Using reference TRBV28 and TRBJ1-1 for the parts outside the CDR3, the full variable domain is DVKVTQSSRYLVKRTGEKVFLECVQDMDHENMFWYRQDPGLGLRLIYFSYDVKMKEKGDIPEGYSVSREKKERFSLILESASTNQTSMYLCASSHLGTGNTEAFFGQGTRLTVV.